One sample yielded the 10 T cell receptor beta chains listed below, sequenced in a study of cytomegalovirus exposure and HLA in healthy donors. Clones were sequenced by immunoSEQ multiplex PCR, and TCRdb holds only the in-frame ones, with some missing. Of some 170,000 clones in the sample, 85% were seen once. Material: PBMCs. These receptors were obtained from a man aged 25 to 40 in good health and CMV-seropositive.

The V and J genes are TRBV19 and TRBJ1-1, with TRBD1 as a possible D gene (6 bases). Trimming left V 0 bases short and J 3 bases short, with 20 bases between. CDR3 length equals 18 residues. The germline V gene has CDR1 LNHDA and CDR2 SQIVND (reference sequence). The CDR3 coding sequence is TGTGCCAGTAGTATAGAGGCGACGCAGGGGATGGTTCACACTGAAGCTTTCTTT. Translation gives CASSIEATQGMVHTEAFF.

This clone was observed a handful of times. The J gene is TRBJ2-7, the V gene TRBV4-1, with D perhaps matching TRBD1 (6 bases). The germline V gene encodes CDR1 MGHRA and CDR2 YSYEKL. The V end was cut by 6 bases, the J end by 4 bases, with 13 bases between. This CDR3 is 13 amino acids long. The CDR3 sequence is CASSERQAYEQYF. CDR3 in DNA: TGCGCCAGCAGTGAGAGACAGGCTTACGAGCAGTACTTC.

The genes are TRBV14 and TRBJ2-7, with D hard to call. This CDR3 has 13 residues. V lost 6 bases to trimming and J lost 4 bases, with 13 bases between them. Germline CDR1 is SGHDN and CDR2 is FVKESK. CDR3 region: CASRQSDRYEQYF. In nucleotides, the CDR3 is TGTGCCAGCAGACAGTCTGATAGGTACGAGCAGTACTTC.

V is TRBV4-3 and J is TRBJ1-5; D is unclear. This CDR3 is 16 amino acids long. V shed 0 bases and J shed 3 bases, with 12 bases lying between them. Germline CDR1 LGHNA, CDR2 YSLEER. In nucleotides, the CDR3 is TGCGCCAGCAGCCAAGATTACTCCTCGATCAATCAGCCCCAGCATTTT. Translated, it gives CASSQDYSSINQPQHF.

The chain carries TRBV27 and TRBJ2-5, with 7 bases lining up with TRBD1. The CDR3 loop spans 17 amino acids. Looked up from germline, CDR1 is MNHEY and CDR2 is SMNVEV (reference sequence). V gave up 4 bases and J gave up 1 base; unmatched junction bases: 12. CDR3 region: CASSSETGSWLQETQYF. In DNA form, the CDR3 reads TGTGCCAGCAGTTCCGAGACAGGGTCGTGGCTCCAAGAGACCCAGTACTTC.

This clone was observed a single time. The chain uses TRBV4-1 and TRBJ1-1; perhaps TRBD1 as D (6 bases). CDR1 and CDR2 from the germline V gene are MGHRA and YSYEKL. The CDR3 totals 15 residues. Trimming took 4 bases from V and 0 from J, leaving 12 bases between them. CDR3 in amino acids: CASSRANRVNTEAFF. Written as DNA, the CDR3 is TGCGCCAGCAGCCGGGCGAACAGGGTGAACACTGAAGCTTTCTTT.

This clone was found a few times. The J gene is TRBJ2-7, the V gene TRBV6-5; weak D call: TRBD2 (5 bases). The CDR3 is 14 residues long. Germline assignment: CDR1 MNHEY and CDR2 SVGAGI. Between the trimmed V and J ends, which lost 6 bases and 3 bases, there was a span of 15 bases. Here the CDR3 reads CASSFRGFSYEQYF. The CDR3 nucleotides are TGTGCCAGCAGCTTCCGAGGGTTTAGCTACGAGCAGTACTTC.

J is TRBJ1-1 and V is TRBV5-1; 9 bases line up with TRBD1. Germline CDR1 is SGHRS and CDR2 is YFSETQ. The J segment lost 3 bases and the V segment lost 4 bases, leaving 7 bases of the junction unmatched. The CDR3 totals 15 residues. The CDR3 spells CASSEQGALDTEAFF. The CDR3 DNA reads as TGCGCCAGCAGCGAACAGGGGGCGTTAGACACTGAAGCTTTCTTT.

This clone is a singleton in its sample. The chain links TRBV23-1 to TRBJ1-5, with 8 bases matching TRBD1. TRBV23-1 is given ORF status, its function remaining uncertain. Trimming took 0 bases from V and 7 from J; bases not matched to a gene: 2. This CDR3 comprises 14 residues. CDR3 sequence (DNA): TGCGCCAGCAGTCAATCGGACAGGGCCCAGCCCCAGCATTTT. It yields the protein CASSQSDRAQPQHF.

V usage is TRBV4-3 and J usage is TRBJ2-1; 7 bases fit TRBD2. This CDR3 is 18 amino acids long. Losses at the gene ends were 2 bases for V and 7 bases for J; bases not matched to a gene: 17. The germline gives CDR1 LGHNA, CDR2 YSLEER. Written as DNA, the CDR3 is TGCGCCAGCAGCCAATCGTCGGAATGGGAGGGGCTGAGAAATGAGCAGTTCTTC. Its protein is CASSQSSEWEGLRNEQFF.